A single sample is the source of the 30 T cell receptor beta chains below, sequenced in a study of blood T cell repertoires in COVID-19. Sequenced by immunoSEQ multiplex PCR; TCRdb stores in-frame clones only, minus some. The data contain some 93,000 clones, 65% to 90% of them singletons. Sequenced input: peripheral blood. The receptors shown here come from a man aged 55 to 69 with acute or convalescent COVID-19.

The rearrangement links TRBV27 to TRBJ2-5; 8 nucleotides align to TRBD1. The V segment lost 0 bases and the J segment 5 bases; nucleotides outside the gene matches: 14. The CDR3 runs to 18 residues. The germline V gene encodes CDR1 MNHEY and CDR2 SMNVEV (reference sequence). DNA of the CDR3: TGTGCCAGCAGTTTATCCCGGGCTCGGGGTTACAGGGGGGAGACCCAGTACTTC. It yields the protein CASSLSRARGYRGETQYF.

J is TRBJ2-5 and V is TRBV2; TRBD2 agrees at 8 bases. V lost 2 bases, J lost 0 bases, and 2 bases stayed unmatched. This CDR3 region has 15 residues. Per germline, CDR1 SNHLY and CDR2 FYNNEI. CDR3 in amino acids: CASSETSGHQETQYF. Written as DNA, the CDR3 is TGTGCCAGCAGTGAAACTAGCGGCCACCAAGAGACCCAGTACTTC.

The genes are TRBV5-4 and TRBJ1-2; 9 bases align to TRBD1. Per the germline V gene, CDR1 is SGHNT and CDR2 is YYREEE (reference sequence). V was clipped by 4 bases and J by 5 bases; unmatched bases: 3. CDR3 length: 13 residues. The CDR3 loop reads CASSAGQGYGYTF. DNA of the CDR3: TGTGCCAGCAGCGCCGGACAGGGGTATGGCTACACCTTC.

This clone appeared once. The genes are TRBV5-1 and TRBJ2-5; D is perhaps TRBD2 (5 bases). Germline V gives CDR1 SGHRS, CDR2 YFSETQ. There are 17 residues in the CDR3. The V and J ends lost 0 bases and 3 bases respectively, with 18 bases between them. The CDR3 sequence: CASSLGVGVRREETQYF. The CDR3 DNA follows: TGCGCCAGCAGCTTGGGGGTTGGGGTCAGGCGGGAAGAGACCCAGTACTTC.

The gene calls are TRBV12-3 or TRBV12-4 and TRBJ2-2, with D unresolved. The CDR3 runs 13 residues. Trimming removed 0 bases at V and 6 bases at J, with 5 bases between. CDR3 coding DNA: TGTGCCAGCAGTTTAGCCGGGTCCGGGGAGCTGTTTTTT. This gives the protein CASSLAGSGELFF.

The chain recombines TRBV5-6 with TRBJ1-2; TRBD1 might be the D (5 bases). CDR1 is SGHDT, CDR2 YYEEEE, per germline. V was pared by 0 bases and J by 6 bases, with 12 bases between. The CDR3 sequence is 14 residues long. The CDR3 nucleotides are TGTGCCAGCAGCTTGGCCGTCGGGGGTCATGGCTACACCTTC. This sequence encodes CASSLAVGGHGYTF. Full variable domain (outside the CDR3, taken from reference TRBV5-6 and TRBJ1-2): DAGVTQSPTHLIKTRGQQVTLRCSPKSGHDTVSWYQQALGQGPQFIFQYYEEEERQRGNFPDRFSGHQFPNYSSELNVNALLLGDSALYLCASSLAVGGHGYTFGSGTRLTVV.

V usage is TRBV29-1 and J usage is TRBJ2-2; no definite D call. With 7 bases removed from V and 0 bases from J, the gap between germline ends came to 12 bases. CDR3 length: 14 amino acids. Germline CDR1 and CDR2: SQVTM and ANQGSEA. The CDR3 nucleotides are TGCAGCGCCCGCGGCCATCCGAACACCGGGGAGCTGTTTTTT. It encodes CSARGHPNTGELFF.

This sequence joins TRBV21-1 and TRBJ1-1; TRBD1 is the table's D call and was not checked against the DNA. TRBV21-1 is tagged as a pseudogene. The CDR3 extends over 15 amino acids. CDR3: CASSILGQGGTEAFF. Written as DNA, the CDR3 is TGTGCCAGCAGCATCTTGGGACAGGGGGGTACTGAAGCTTTCTTT.

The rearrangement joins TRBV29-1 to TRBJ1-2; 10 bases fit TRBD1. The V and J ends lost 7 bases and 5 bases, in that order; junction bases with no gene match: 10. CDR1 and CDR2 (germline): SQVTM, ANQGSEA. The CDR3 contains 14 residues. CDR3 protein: CSANRDRGRYGYTF. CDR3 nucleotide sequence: TGCAGCGCCAACCGGGACAGGGGCCGGTATGGCTACACCTTC.

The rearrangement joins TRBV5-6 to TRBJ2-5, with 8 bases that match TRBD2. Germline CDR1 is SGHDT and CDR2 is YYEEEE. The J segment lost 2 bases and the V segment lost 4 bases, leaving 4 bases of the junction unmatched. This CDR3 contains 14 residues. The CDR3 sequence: CASSTGLAQETQYF. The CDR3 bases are TGTGCCAGCAGCACCGGACTAGCACAAGAGACCCAGTACTTC.

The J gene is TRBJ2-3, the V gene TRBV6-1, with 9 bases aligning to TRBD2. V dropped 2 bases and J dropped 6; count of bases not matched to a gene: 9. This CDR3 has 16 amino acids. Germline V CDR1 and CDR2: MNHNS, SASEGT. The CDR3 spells CASSESASGIPDTQYF. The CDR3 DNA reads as TGTGCCAGCAGTGAATCGGCTAGCGGGATTCCGGATACGCAGTATTTT.

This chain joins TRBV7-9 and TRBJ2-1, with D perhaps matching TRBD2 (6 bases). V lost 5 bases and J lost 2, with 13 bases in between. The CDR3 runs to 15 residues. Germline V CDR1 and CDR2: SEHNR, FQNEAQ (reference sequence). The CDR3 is CASSAGGGPYNEQFF. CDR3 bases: TGTGCCAGCAGCGCCGGGGGAGGCCCCTACAATGAGCAGTTCTTC.

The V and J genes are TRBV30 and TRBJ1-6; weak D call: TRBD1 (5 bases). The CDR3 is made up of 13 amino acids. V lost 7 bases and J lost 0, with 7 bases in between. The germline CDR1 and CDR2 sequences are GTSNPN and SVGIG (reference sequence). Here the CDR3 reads CASTASYNSPLHF. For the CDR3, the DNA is TGTGCCTCGACAGCCTCCTATAATTCACCCCTCCACTTT.

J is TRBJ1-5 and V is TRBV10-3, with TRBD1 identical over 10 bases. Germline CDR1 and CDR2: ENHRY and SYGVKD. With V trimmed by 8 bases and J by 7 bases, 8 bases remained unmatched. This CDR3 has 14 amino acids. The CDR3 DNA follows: TGTGCCATCGCCTCCGGGACAGGGGTCCAGCCCCAGCATTTT. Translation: CAIASGTGVQPQHF.

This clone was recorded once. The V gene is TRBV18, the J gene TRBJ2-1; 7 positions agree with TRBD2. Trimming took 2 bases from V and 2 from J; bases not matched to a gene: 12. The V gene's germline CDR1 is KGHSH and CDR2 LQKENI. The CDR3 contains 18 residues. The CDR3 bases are TGTGCCAGCTCACCAGGGTCCAGCGGGACTTCTCCCTACAATGAGCAGTTCTTC. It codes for CASSPGSSGTSPYNEQFF.

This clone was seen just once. In nucleotides, the CDR3 is TGTGCCAGCTGCGGTAGCGGGAGACCCGGGGAGCTGTTTTTT. This sequence encodes CASCGSGRPGELFF. The rearrangement uses TRBV3-1 (or the pseudogene TRBV3-2) and TRBJ2-2; TRBD2 agrees at 9 bases. This CDR3 is 14 amino acids long. Germline values: CDR1 LGHDT, CDR2 YNNKEL (reference sequence). J gave up 6 bases and V 8 bases, and 7 bases lay outside the gene matches.

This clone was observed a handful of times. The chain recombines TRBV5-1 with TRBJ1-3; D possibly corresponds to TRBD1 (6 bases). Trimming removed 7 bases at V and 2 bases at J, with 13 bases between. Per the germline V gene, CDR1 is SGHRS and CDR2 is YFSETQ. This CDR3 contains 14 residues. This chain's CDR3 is CASGEQGPGNTIYF. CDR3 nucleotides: TGCGCCAGCGGGGAACAGGGCCCTGGAAACACCATATATTTT.

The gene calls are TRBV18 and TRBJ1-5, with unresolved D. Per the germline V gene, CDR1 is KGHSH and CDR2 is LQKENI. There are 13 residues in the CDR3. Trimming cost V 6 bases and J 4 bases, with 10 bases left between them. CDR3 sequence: CASSTGDNQPQHF. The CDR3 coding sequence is TGTGCCAGCTCGACCGGAGATAATCAGCCCCAGCATTTT.

In DNA, the CDR3 is TGTGCCAGCAGTGTAAACTCGGTAGGGGAGCTGTTTTTT. Its translation is CASSVNSVGELFF. This chain links TRBV2 with TRBJ2-2, with D unclear. The V and J ends lost 4 bases and 8 bases respectively, with 11 bases between them. The CDR3 extends over 13 amino acids. Germline values: CDR1 SNHLY, CDR2 FYNNEI.

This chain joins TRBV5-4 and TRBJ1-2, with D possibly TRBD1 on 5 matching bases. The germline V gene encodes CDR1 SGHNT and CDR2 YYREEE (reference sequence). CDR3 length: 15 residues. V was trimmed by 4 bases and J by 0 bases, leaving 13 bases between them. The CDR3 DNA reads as TGTGCCAGCAGCAAAAAGTCGACAGCTAACTATGGCTACACCTTC. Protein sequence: CASSKKSTANYGYTF.

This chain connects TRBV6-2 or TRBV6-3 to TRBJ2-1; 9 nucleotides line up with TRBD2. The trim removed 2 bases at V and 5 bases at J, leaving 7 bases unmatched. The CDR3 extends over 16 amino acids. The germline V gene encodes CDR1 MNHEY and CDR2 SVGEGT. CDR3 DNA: TGTGCCAGCAGTTACGTTAGCGGGAGTCGGGACAATGAGCAGTTCTTC. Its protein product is CASSYVSGSRDNEQFF.

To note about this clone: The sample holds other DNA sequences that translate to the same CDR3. CDR3 residues: CASTRADTQYF. The CDR3 nucleotides read TGTGCCAGCACGAGGGCAGATACGCAGTATTTT. The genes are TRBV6-5 and TRBJ2-3, with D possibly being TRBD2 (5 bases). CDR3 length: 11 amino acids. V gave up 7 bases and J gave up 4 bases, with 6 bases separating them. Germline lookup yields CDR1 MNHEY and CDR2 SVGAGI.

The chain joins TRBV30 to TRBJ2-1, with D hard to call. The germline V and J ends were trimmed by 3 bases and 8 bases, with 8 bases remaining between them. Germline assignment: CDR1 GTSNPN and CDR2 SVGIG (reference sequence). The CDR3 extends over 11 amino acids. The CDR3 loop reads CAWSSFYEQFF. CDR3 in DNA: TGTGCCTGGAGCTCCTTTTATGAGCAGTTCTTC. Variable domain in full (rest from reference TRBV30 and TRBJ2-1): SQTIHQWPATLVQPVGSPLSLECTVEGTSNPNLYWYRQAAGRGLQLLFYSVGIGQISSEVPQNLSASRPQDRQFILSSKKLLLSDSGFYLCAWSSFYEQFFGPGTRLTVL.

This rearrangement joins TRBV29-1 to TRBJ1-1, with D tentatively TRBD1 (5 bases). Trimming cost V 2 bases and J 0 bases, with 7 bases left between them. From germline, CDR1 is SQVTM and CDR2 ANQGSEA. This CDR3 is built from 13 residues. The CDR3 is CSVERGVNTEAFF. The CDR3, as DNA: TGCAGCGTTGAACGGGGGGTGAACACTGAAGCTTTCTTT.

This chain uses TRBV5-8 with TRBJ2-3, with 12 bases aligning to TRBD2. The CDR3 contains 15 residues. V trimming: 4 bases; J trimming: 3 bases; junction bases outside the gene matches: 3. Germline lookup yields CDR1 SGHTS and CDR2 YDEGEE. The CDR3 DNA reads TGTGCCAGCAGCGCCGGACTAGCGGGGACAGATACGCAGTATTTT. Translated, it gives CASSAGLAGTDTQYF.

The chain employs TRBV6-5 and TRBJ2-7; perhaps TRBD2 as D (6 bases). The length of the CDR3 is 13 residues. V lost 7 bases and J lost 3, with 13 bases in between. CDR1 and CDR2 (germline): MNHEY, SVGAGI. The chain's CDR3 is CASTRLGGYEQYF. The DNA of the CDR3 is TGTGCCAGCACCCGGTTGGGGGGCTACGAGCAGTACTTC.

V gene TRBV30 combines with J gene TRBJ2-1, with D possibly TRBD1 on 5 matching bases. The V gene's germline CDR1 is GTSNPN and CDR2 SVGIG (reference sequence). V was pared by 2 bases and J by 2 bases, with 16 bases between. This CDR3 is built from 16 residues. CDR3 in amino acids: CAWSPLGAVPYNEQFF. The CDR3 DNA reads TGTGCCTGGAGTCCCCTTGGGGCGGTTCCCTACAATGAGCAGTTCTTC.

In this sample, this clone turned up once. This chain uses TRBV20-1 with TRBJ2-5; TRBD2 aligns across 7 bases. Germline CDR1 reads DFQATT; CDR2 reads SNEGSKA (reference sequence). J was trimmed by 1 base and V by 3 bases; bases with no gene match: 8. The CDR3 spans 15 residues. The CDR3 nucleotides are TGCAGTGCTAGTGGGCCCGGGACTATCCAAGAGACCCAGTACTTC. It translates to CSASGPGTIQETQYF.

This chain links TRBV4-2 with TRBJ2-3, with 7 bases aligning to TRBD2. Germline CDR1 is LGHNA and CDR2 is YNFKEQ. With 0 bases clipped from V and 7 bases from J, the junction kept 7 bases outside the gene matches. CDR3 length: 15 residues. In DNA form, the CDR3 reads TGTGCCAGCAGCCAAGATGGCACCGGGAGGAATACGCAGTATTTT. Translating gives CASSQDGTGRNTQYF.

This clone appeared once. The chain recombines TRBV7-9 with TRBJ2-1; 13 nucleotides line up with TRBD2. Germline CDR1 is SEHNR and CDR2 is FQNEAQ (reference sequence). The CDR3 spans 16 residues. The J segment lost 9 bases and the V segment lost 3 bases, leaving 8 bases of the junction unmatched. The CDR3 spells CASSFPGLAGFSEQFF. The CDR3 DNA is TGTGCCAGCAGCTTCCCGGGACTAGCGGGGTTTTCTGAGCAGTTCTTC.